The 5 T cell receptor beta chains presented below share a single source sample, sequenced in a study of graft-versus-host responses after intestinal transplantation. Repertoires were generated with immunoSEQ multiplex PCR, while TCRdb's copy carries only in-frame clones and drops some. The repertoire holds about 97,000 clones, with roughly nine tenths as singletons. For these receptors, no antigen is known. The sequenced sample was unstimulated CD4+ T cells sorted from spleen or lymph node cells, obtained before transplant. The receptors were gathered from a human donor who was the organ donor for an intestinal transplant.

CDR3 DNA sequence: TGTGCCAGCAGTTACAGCGGGGGGTTTCAAGAGCAGTACTTC. Protein sequence: CASSYSGGFQEQYF. This chain links TRBV6-5 with TRBJ2-7; TRBD2 aligns across 9 bases. Germline V lookup: CDR1 MNHEY, CDR2 SVGAGI. This CDR3 comprises 14 residues. Losses at the gene ends were 2 bases for V and 7 bases for J; bases not matched to a gene: 6.

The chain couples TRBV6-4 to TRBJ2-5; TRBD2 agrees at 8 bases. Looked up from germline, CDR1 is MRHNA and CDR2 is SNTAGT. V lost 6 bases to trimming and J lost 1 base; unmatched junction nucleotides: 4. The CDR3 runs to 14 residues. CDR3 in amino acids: CASRKRGFQETQYF. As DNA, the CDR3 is TGTGCCAGCAGGAAGCGGGGGTTCCAAGAGACCCAGTACTTC.

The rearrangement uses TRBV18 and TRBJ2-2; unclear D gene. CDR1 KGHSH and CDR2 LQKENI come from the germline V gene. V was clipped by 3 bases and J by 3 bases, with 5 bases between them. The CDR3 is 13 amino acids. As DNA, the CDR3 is TGTGCCAGCTCACCTAGAGACACCGGGGAGCTGTTTTTT. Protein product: CASSPRDTGELFF.

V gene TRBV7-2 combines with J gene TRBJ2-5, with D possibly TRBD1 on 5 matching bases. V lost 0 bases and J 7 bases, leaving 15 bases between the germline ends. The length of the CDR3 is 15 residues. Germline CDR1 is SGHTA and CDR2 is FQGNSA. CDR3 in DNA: TGTGCCAGCAGCTTAGCCGGTGGGGTCCAGGGGACCCAGTACTTC. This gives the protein CASSLAGGVQGTQYF.

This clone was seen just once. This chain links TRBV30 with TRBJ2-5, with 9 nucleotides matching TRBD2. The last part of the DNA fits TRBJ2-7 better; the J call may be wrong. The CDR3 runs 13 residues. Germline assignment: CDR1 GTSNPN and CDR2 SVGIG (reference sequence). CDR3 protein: CAWDHLAGAEQYF. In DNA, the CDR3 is TGTGCCTGGGACCACTTAGCGGGGGCCGAGCAGTACTTC.